These 5 T cell receptor beta chains originate from one sample sequenced in a study of beta chain features in type 1 diabetes. Reverse transcribing all isolated RNA meant expressed TCRB transcripts were sequenced. Method: immunoSEQ multiplex PCR; TCRdb's copy keeps in-frame clones and lacks some. The repertoire holds around 250,000 clones, with 13% to 15% as singletons. The material sequenced was naive CD4+ T cells from blood. The origin of the receptors is a woman between 40 and 55 years old in good health.

There are a few counts of this clone. This chain uses TRBV19 with TRBJ2-3, with D unclear. The germline CDR1 and CDR2 sequences are LNHDA and SQIVND (reference sequence). The CDR3 covers 15 residues. Trimming pared 1 base from V and 0 bases from J, leaving 8 bases between. The CDR3 nucleotides read TGTGCCAGTAGTATAGGAGAGGCAAGCACAGATACGCAGTATTTT. It encodes CASSIGEASTDTQYF. The whole variable domain, remainder taken from reference TRBV19 and TRBJ2-3, is DGGITQSPKYLFRKEGQNVTLSCEQNLNHDAMYWYRQDPGQGLRLIYYSQIVNDFQKGDIAEGYSVSREKKESFPLTVTSAQKNPTAFYLCASSIGEASTDTQYFGPGTRLTVL.

The chain uses TRBV7-2 and TRBJ1-5; tentatively, D is TRBD1 (5 bases). Germline values: CDR1 SGHTA, CDR2 FQGNSA. V gave up 1 base and J gave up 5 bases, with 15 bases separating them. The length of the CDR3 is 16 residues. The CDR3 region is CASSLDRGASYQPQHF. The CDR3 nucleotides are TGTGCCAGCAGCTTAGATCGCGGGGCGTCCTATCAGCCCCAGCATTTT.

The V call is TRBV11-2, the J call TRBJ2-7; 7 bases align to TRBD1. Trimming at V came to 5 bases and at J to 3 bases, leaving 10 bases not matched to a gene. Germline CDR1 reads SGHAT; CDR2 reads FQNNGV. The CDR3 sequence is 15 residues long. In DNA, the CDR3 is TGTGCCAGCAGCCGAACTCGGGACAGCCGCTACGAGCAGTACTTC. Its protein product is CASSRTRDSRYEQYF. The full variable domain, completed using reference TRBV11-2 and TRBJ2-7, is EAGVAQSPRYKIIEKRQSVAFWCNPISGHATLYWYQQILGQGPKLLIQFQNNGVVDDSQLPKDRFSAERLKGVDSTLKIQPAKLEDSAVYLCASSRTRDSRYEQYFGPGTRLTVT.

The rearrangement uses TRBV5-1 and TRBJ2-7; 8 bases are shared with TRBD1. V shed 4 bases, J shed 7 bases, and the junction held 13 bases outside the gene matches. CDR1 is SGHRS, CDR2 YFSETQ, per germline. The CDR3 is 15 residues long. DNA of the CDR3: TGCGCCAGCAGCAGCGGACAGGGCCCTCTGTGGGAGCAGTACTTC. Translating gives CASSSGQGPLWEQYF.

This clone was observed a handful of times. This chain connects TRBV5-5 to TRBJ2-7, with no clear D. Germline CDR1 reads SGHKS; CDR2 reads YYEKEE (reference sequence). The CDR3 extends over 15 amino acids. With 0 bases removed from V and 0 bases from J, the gap between germline ends came to 10 bases. For the CDR3, the DNA is TGTGCCAGCAGCTTGGCTCCGACAAACTCCTACGAGCAGTACTTC. Its translation is CASSLAPTNSYEQYF.